This T cell receptor beta chain was captured in a study of T cell repertoires in cytomegalovirus infection (dated by TCRdb to the late 2010s). In the study overall: Donor HLA type was relevant to the analysis, because carriage of CMV infection together with the matching HLA type was indicated by public TCR beta signatures. General findings and caveats noted by the study authors: The ex vivo response was dominated by HLA-C-restricted CMV-specific TCR beta clonotypes, which also provided the single most frequent clonotype in two of eight donors. In both this cohort and an independent cohort of 300 to 450 donors, the cumulative frequency of public TCR beta family members distinguished carriers of CMV infection plus the relevant HLA type.

This clonotype has a handful of counts. The target of this receptor is not known. The input lacks base qualities; no much larger clone sits a single base away. The sequencing machine was an Illumina HiSeq 1500. In-frame beta chains were kept once TCRdb had trimmed the public reads at Q25 with fastp and called clones with MiXCR. When rows share a CDR3 protein, they turn into one entry using the most common DNA and genes. Present in this sample are fewer than 300,000 distinct CDR3 sequences, roughly 25% of which were seen just once. Approximately 15% of the sample is in the top ten clones. V lost 5 bases and J lost 2 bases; the stretch between them is 9 bases long. Per the germline V gene, SGHTA is the CDR1 and FQGNSA is the CDR2. Taken from cysteine to phenylalanine, the CDR3 has 14 residues. The retained sequence is limited to the CDR3, 42 bases, with the frame set at the first base.

Specimen: PBMCs. The chain couples TRBV7-2 to TRBJ2-2; possibly the D gene is TRBD2, per 5 matching bases. The source is a human donor in good health (CMV status not recorded). Some clones in this sample may be carry-over from other donors' samples. The CDR3 region: CASSNGGNTGELFF. In nucleotide form, the sequence is TGTGCCAGCAGCAACGGAGGTAACACCGGGGAGCTGTTTTTT.